Below, 22 T cell receptor beta chains from the same sample are listed, as sequenced in a study of blood T cell repertoires in COVID-19. Sequencing used immunoSEQ multiplex PCR; TCRdb keeps in-frame clones, though not all of them. The table lists 450,000 to 600,000 clones, about 90% of them singletons. The sequenced sample consisted of PBMCs or T cells enriched from blood (not recorded which). The receptors shown here come from a woman aged 18-35 years who had recovered from COVID-19.

The chain links TRBV2 to TRBJ2-3, with a tentative D call TRBD2 (5 bases). With 4 bases removed from V and 5 bases from J, the gap between germline ends came to 10 bases. The germline V gene encodes CDR1 SNHLY and CDR2 FYNNEI. This CDR3 region has 13 residues. Written as DNA, the CDR3 is TGTGCCAGCAGTGGGAGGCGCGAAGATACGCAGTATTTT. It translates to CASSGRREDTQYF.

The V gene is TRBV6-6, the J gene TRBJ2-2; 11 positions agree with TRBD2. Germline trimming cut 8 bases from V and 5 bases from J; bases unmatched to any gene: 10. CDR1 is MNHNY, CDR2 SVGAGI, per germline (reference sequence). The CDR3 runs to 16 residues. In DNA, the CDR3 is TGTGCCAGCTTATCCACCTTAGCGGGGGGGACCGGGGAGCTGTTTTTT. Translation gives CASLSTLAGGTGELFF.

The V call is TRBV5-8, the J call TRBJ2-7, with D possibly TRBD2 on 5 matching bases. The CDR3 length is 12 residues. Germline-derived CDR1 and CDR2 are SGHTS and YDEGEE. Trimming shortened V by 0 bases and J by 6 bases, and 7 bases separated the two germline ends. CDR3 in amino acids: CASSLDEGEQYF. CDR3 sequence (DNA): TGTGCCAGCAGCTTGGACGAGGGCGAGCAGTACTTC.

The chain links TRBV18 to TRBJ1-1, with a weak D call TRBD1 (5 bases). From germline, CDR1 is KGHSH and CDR2 LQKENI. Trimming removed 2 bases from V and 0 bases from J, with 13 bases in between. The CDR3 loop spans 16 amino acids. The CDR3 sequence is CASSPDRPGMNTEAFF. The CDR3 nucleotides are TGTGCCAGCTCACCAGATCGACCAGGGATGAACACTGAAGCTTTCTTT.

This clone has at least ten counts. V usage is TRBV11-2 and J usage is TRBJ1-1; D possibly corresponds to TRBD1 (5 bases). The CDR3 has 14 residues. Germline V gives CDR1 SGHAT, CDR2 FQNNGV. Trimming stripped 8 bases from V and 1 base from J, with 14 bases between. The CDR3 region is CASRSRQTNTEAFF. CDR3 coding DNA: TGTGCCAGCCGTTCGAGACAGACGAACACTGAAGCTTTCTTT.

V usage is TRBV28 and J usage is TRBJ1-6; D unresolved. V was pared by 3 bases and J by 14 bases, with 20 bases between. The germline V gene encodes CDR1 MDHEN and CDR2 SYDVKM. CDR3 size: 15 residues. The CDR3 loop reads CASSFDPHSSEALHF. The CDR3 region has the DNA TGTGCCAGCAGTTTTGACCCACACTCCTCGGAGGCCCTCCACTTT.

The V and J genes are TRBV30 and TRBJ1-2; perhaps TRBD1 as D (6 bases). In germline, CDR1 is GTSNPN, CDR2 SVGIG (reference sequence). CDR3 length: 12 amino acids. V was cut by 4 bases and J by 0 bases, with 6 bases left in between. The DNA of the CDR3 is TGTGCCTGGACAGGGGCTAACTATGGCTACACCTTC. It translates to CAWTGANYGYTF.

This sequence joins TRBV10-3 and TRBJ2-1, with 9 bases aligning to TRBD2. Germline V gene data show CDR1 as ENHRY and CDR2 as SYGVKD. This CDR3 comprises 17 residues. After removal of 4 bases from V and 7 bases from J, the junction contained 14 bases not matched to a gene. CDR3: CAISGSGPGLARNEQFF. Here the CDR3 DNA reads TGTGCCATCAGTGGAAGCGGGCCGGGACTAGCACGTAATGAGCAGTTCTTC.

This clone appeared once. The chain recombines TRBV12-5 with TRBJ1-4; D is unresolved. V lost 4 bases to trimming and J lost 10 bases, with 16 bases between them. The CDR3 runs to 14 residues. Germline V gene lookup returns CDR1 LGHNT and CDR2 FRNRAP. CDR3 residues: CASGSHPWRGKLFF. CDR3 bases: TGTGCTAGTGGTTCTCACCCGTGGCGGGGAAAACTGTTTTTT.

This clone was seen a single time. V and J are TRBV6-5 and TRBJ1-2; TRBD1 agrees at 9 bases. After removal of 6 bases from V and 6 bases from J, the junction contained 8 bases not matched to a gene. Germline loops: CDR1 MNHEY, CDR2 SVGAGI. CDR3 size: 14 residues. CDR3 nucleotide sequence: TGTGCCAGCAGGGGGATACAGGGGGCCAATGGCTACACCTTC. Its translation is CASRGIQGANGYTF.

The chain is built from TRBV3-1 (or the pseudogene TRBV3-2) and TRBJ1-1; D remains unclear. Trimming pared 1 base from V and 1 base from J, leaving 10 bases between. In germline, CDR1 is LGHDT, CDR2 YNNKEL (reference sequence). CDR3 length equals 15 residues. CDR3 DNA: TGTGCCAGCAGCCAAGTCGGCGGGGAGAACACTGAAGCTTTCTTT. Translating gives CASSQVGGENTEAFF.

The chain has TRBV3-1 (or the pseudogene TRBV3-2) and TRBJ2-7; possible D gene TRBD2, 7 bases. With 1 base removed from V and 6 bases from J, the gap between germline ends came to 16 bases. The CDR3 totals 15 residues. From germline, CDR1 is LGHDT and CDR2 YNNKEL (reference sequence). In nucleotides, the CDR3 is TGTGCCAGCAGCCAAGGAATCGGGGGGCTCTTCGAGCAGTACTTC. This codes for CASSQGIGGLFEQYF.

This clone has a single count. This chain connects TRBV5-1 to TRBJ2-2; TRBD2 is a possible D gene (6 bases). Per the germline V gene, CDR1 is SGHRS and CDR2 is YFSETQ. The CDR3 consists of 15 residues. V was pared by 9 bases and J by 3 bases, with 18 bases between. CDR3 nucleotide sequence: TGCGCCACCCAAGATTGGAGGGCTGACACCGGGGAGCTGTTTTTT. Protein sequence: CATQDWRADTGELFF.

This clone was counted a single time. The chain couples TRBV18 to TRBJ1-1, with D hard to call. CDR1 and CDR2 (germline): KGHSH, LQKENI. The CDR3 spans 12 residues. Trimming removed 2 bases at V and 11 bases at J, with 12 bases between. CDR3 DNA sequence: TGTGCCAGCTCACCAGGAGGGCCCTCGGCTTTCTTT. It yields the protein CASSPGGPSAFF.

The chain is built from TRBV28 and TRBJ2-7; D perhaps matches TRBD2 (5 bases). Trimming cost V 3 bases and J 1 base, with 7 bases left between them. The CDR3 totals 13 residues. Per the germline V gene, CDR1 is MDHEN and CDR2 is SYDVKM. CDR3 in DNA: TGTGCCAGCAGTTTTGGAGGTTCCTACGAGCAGTACTTC. Translating it yields CASSFGGSYEQYF. The full variable domain, its missing parts supplied by reference TRBV28 and TRBJ2-7, is DVKVTQSSRYLVKRTGEKVFLECVQDMDHENMFWYRQDPGLGLRLIYFSYDVKMKEKGDIPEGYSVSREKKERFSLILESASTNQTSMYLCASSFGGSYEQYFGPGTRLTVT.

This sequence joins TRBV5-6 and TRBJ2-1, with TRBD1 matching 7 bases. The CDR3 covers 11 residues. CDR1 SGHDT and CDR2 YYEEEE come from the germline V gene. The ends lost 8 bases at V and 14 bases at J; junction bases unmatched: 10. CDR3 bases: TGTGCCAGACTGAGGGGGCGAAGGAAGTTCTTC. This translates into CARLRGRRKFF.

This chain uses TRBV5-1 with TRBJ1-6, with 9 nucleotides matching TRBD1. Germline V CDR1 and CDR2: SGHRS, YFSETQ. The V and J ends lost 4 bases and 4 bases, in that order; junction bases with no gene match: 6. The CDR3 has 16 residues. The CDR3 sequence is CASSADRGIYNSPLHF. The CDR3 DNA reads TGCGCCAGCAGCGCGGACAGGGGCATTTATAATTCACCCCTCCACTTT.

The V and J genes are TRBV27 and TRBJ1-5; weak D call: TRBD1 (6 bases). The length of the CDR3 is 13 residues. The V end lost 10 bases, the J end lost 2 bases, and 12 bases lay between the germline ends. Germline-derived CDR1 and CDR2 are MNHEY and SMNVEV (reference sequence). CDR3 nucleotide sequence: TGTGCCACCCCCTCAGGGGGCAATCAGCCCCAGCATTTT. Amino acids: CATPSGGNQPQHF.

The V and J genes are TRBV2 and TRBJ1-2, with D possibly being TRBD1 (5 bases). The CDR3 runs to 14 residues. The V end lost 5 bases, the J end lost 4 bases, and 14 bases lay between the germline ends. Germline V gene lookup returns CDR1 SNHLY and CDR2 FYNNEI. The CDR3 reads CASSPGAFGYGYTF. In nucleotides, the CDR3 is TGTGCCAGCAGTCCTGGGGCGTTCGGCTATGGCTACACCTTC.

The J gene is TRBJ1-2, the V gene TRBV27; tentatively, D is TRBD1 (5 bases). The germline V gene has CDR1 MNHEY and CDR2 SMNVEV (reference sequence). V was clipped by 1 base and J by 8 bases, with 11 bases between them. The CDR3 has 13 residues. CDR3 region: CASSLYGTWGYTF. The DNA of the CDR3 is TGTGCCAGCAGTTTATATGGGACTTGGGGCTACACCTTC.

A single count supports this clone. J is TRBJ2-1 and V is TRBV2; possible D gene TRBD1, 5 bases. Per germline, CDR1 SNHLY and CDR2 FYNNEI. This CDR3 is built from 13 residues. V shed 0 bases and J shed 9 bases, with 9 bases lying between them. The CDR3 DNA is TGTGCCAGCAGTGAAGCGGCCAGGGCTGAGCAGTTCTTC. Its translation is CASSEAARAEQFF. The complete variable domain, with remaining parts taken from reference TRBV2 and TRBJ2-1, reads EPEVTQTPSHQVTQMGQEVILRCVPISNHLYFYWYRQILGQKVEFLVSFYNNEISEKSEIFDDQFSVERPDGSNFTLKIRSTKLEDSAMYFCASSEAARAEQFFGPGTRLTVL.

The chain has TRBV28 and TRBJ1-4; 7 nucleotides align to TRBD1. Germline V gene lookup returns CDR1 MDHEN and CDR2 SYDVKM. The CDR3 loop spans 16 amino acids. The V and J ends lost 1 base and 8 bases, in that order; junction bases with no gene match: 10. The CDR3 reads CASSLSQGGGREKLFF. CDR3 in DNA: TGTGCCAGCAGTTTATCCCAGGGGGGAGGTAGGGAAAAACTGTTTTTT. The full variable domain, with the rest looked up from reference TRBV28 and TRBJ1-4, is DVKVTQSSRYLVKRTGEKVFLECVQDMDHENMFWYRQDPGLGLRLIYFSYDVKMKEKGDIPEGYSVSREKKERFSLILESASTNQTSMYLCASSLSQGGGREKLFFGSGTQLSVL.